This TCR beta chain is drawn from a study of cytomegalovirus exposure and HLA in healthy donors. General observations from the study: Cytomegalovirus-associated status was assigned to around 160 TCR beta chains.

With V trimmed by 5 bases and J by 10 bases, 12 bases remained unmatched. The germline V gene encodes CDR1 SEHNR and CDR2 FQNEAQ (reference sequence). This CDR3 region has 14 residues. 60 Vbeta and 13 Jbeta primers were used in PCR. The method was immunoSEQ multiplex PCR; TCRdb's version includes in-frame clones alone and lacks a portion of them. The sample contains about 98,000 clones, around four fifths of which appear only once. Details on this clone: Its antigen is still unknown.

The gene calls are TRBV7-9 and TRBJ1-1, with 8 bases lining up with TRBD1. This sequence originates from a man aged 35 to 55 in good health and CMV-seronegative. The source material was PBMCs. The CDR3 sequence is CASSRTGSGDGAFF. For the CDR3, the DNA is TGTGCCAGCAGCCGGACAGGGTCCGGGGACGGAGCTTTCTTT.